A selection of T cell receptor beta chains follows, all from one sample in a study of blood T cell repertoires in COVID-19. Using immunoSEQ multiplex PCR, the repertoire was profiled, and TCRdb retains in-frame clones only, with some absent. The data contain around 150,000 clones, under 80% of them singletons. Material for sequencing was peripheral blood. The receptors were gathered from a man between 65 and 79 years old with acute or convalescent COVID-19. Both conserved end residues are part of each CDR3. D genes are given only for firm matches.

v_gene,d_gene,j_gene,CDR3aa
TRBV19,NA,TRBJ1-6,CASSDRYNSPLHF
TRBV5-1,NA,TRBJ1-1,CASSFLGESSEAFF
TRBV29-1,NA,TRBJ2-1,CSVNYRDNEQFF
TRBV5-1,TRBD1,TRBJ2-5,CASRLTGSSQETQYF
TRBV28,TRBD2,TRBJ2-3,CASSFLAGTDTQYF
TRBV19,NA,TRBJ1-1,CASTSGLGRTTEAFF
TRBV7-9,NA,TRBJ1-4,CASSLTATNEKLFF
TRBV11-3,TRBD1,TRBJ2-7,CASSFGGTGVTYEQYF
TRBV5-4,TRBD1,TRBJ1-6,CASSLVQGAPSPLHF
TRBV10-3,NA,TRBJ1-5,CAISDGSQPQHF
TRBV18,TRBD2,TRBJ2-3,CASSSQRGPDTQYF
TRBV11-3,NA,TRBJ2-3,CASSLSAALTDTQYF
TRBV3-1/TRBV3-2,TRBD2,TRBJ2-7,CASSQVLAGGEQYF
TRBV5-4,TRBD1,TRBJ1-1,CASSRGGTGVSNTEAFF
TRBV9,NA,TRBJ2-7,CASSVGGGTYEQYF
TRBV6-5,NA,TRBJ2-1,CASSPAYSGEQFF
TRBV18,TRBD1,TRBJ2-7,CASSPGTGGSYEQYF
TRBV19,TRBD1,TRBJ1-6,CASSSAGQNNSPLHF
TRBV19,NA,TRBJ2-6,CATKERPGANVLTF
TRBV7-9,TRBD1,TRBJ2-3,CASSKGQGAYTQYF
TRBV18,TRBD1,TRBJ2-1,CASSSGRPGQGAHNEQFF
TRBV28,NA,TRBJ1-1,CASSPGPAGNTEAFF
TRBV5-1,NA,TRBJ2-5,CASSSGTQYQETQYF
TRBV29-1,TRBD2,TRBJ2-7,CSGGGTSVYEQYF
TRBV5-1,NA,TRBJ1-6,CASSLDGLYNSPLHF
TRBV6-5,NA,TRBJ1-1,CASADPGDTEAFF
TRBV7-9,TRBD1,TRBJ1-1,CASSSSGTGNTEAFF
TRBV5-3,TRBD1,TRBJ2-7,CARTISRTGLDEQYF
TRBV3-1/TRBV3-2,TRBD1,TRBJ1-2,CASSQDRGIGYTF